Below, 21 T cell receptor beta chains from the same sample are listed, as sequenced in a study of blood T cell repertoires in COVID-19. Data came from immunoSEQ multiplex PCR; TCRdb stores just in-frame clones and leaves some out. The data show about 77,000 clones, approximately 76% seen once. Specimen: peripheral blood. These receptors were taken from a man between 65 and 85 years old with active or convalescent COVID-19.

In DNA, the CDR3 is TGTGCCAGCAGCTCCAGGACAGAAATGAACACTGAAGCTTTCTTT. Translated, it gives CASSSRTEMNTEAFF. The chain carries TRBV11-3 and TRBJ1-1; D possibly corresponds to TRBD1 (6 bases). Germline values: CDR1 SGHNT, CDR2 YENEEA. The CDR3 sequence is 15 residues long. V shed 4 bases and J shed 0 bases, with 12 bases lying between them.

This chain uses TRBV5-6 with TRBJ1-2; D perhaps matches TRBD1 (6 bases). The CDR3 runs to 15 residues. V was pared by 2 bases and J by 6 bases, with 17 bases between. Germline V lookup: CDR1 SGHDT, CDR2 YYEEEE. The CDR3 bases are TGTGCCAGCAGCTTACAGGGTCTAAGCGTAAATGGCTACACCTTC. Protein: CASSLQGLSVNGYTF.

V is TRBV4-1 and J is TRBJ2-1; tentative D call: TRBD2 (6 bases). Germline V CDR1 and CDR2: MGHRA, YSYEKL. The V and J ends lost 1 base and 5 bases respectively, with 15 bases between them. This CDR3 has 16 residues. The CDR3 loop reads CASSQVGSGIDNEQFF. Here the CDR3 DNA reads TGCGCCAGCAGCCAAGTAGGTAGCGGAATCGACAATGAGCAGTTCTTC.

This sequence joins TRBV27 and TRBJ1-4; D ambiguous. Germline-derived CDR1 and CDR2 are MNHEY and SMNVEV (reference sequence). The V gene lost 5 bases and the J gene lost 8 bases, with 12 bases spanning the gap. This CDR3 region has 13 residues. The CDR3 nucleotides are TGTGCCAGCAGTGCCGAAGGAGGCGAAAAACTGTTTTTT. Amino acid sequence: CASSAEGGEKLFF.

This chain joins TRBV6-6 and TRBJ1-5, with TRBD1 matching 9 bases. CDR3 size: 15 residues. Germline values: CDR1 MNHNY, CDR2 SVGAGI (reference sequence). The ends lost 6 bases at V and 6 bases at J; junction bases unmatched: 9. The CDR3 DNA follows: TGTGCCAGCAGCCCACAGGGGGCCCCTAGTCAGCCCCAGCATTTT. Translated: CASSPQGAPSQPQHF.

The genes are TRBV28 and TRBJ1-1, with D possibly being TRBD1 (5 bases). Germline values: CDR1 MDHEN, CDR2 SYDVKM. This CDR3 has 16 amino acids. V lost 2 bases and J 2 bases, leaving 15 bases between the germline ends. CDR3 sequence: CASSLLGGEGNTEAFF. The CDR3 nucleotides read TGTGCCAGCAGTTTACTCGGGGGTGAAGGAAACACTGAAGCTTTCTTT.

The gene calls are TRBV24-1 and TRBJ1-2, with 7 bases aligning to TRBD1. Losses at the gene ends were 2 bases for V and 5 bases for J; bases not matched to a gene: 10. The CDR3 extends over 16 amino acids. CDR1 is KGHDR, CDR2 SFDVKD, per germline. For the CDR3, the DNA is TGTGCCACCAGTGATTCCGGACACAGGGGTTTTTATGGCTACACCTTC. Translating it yields CATSDSGHRGFYGYTF.

This chain uses TRBV28 with TRBJ1-3; no reliable D call. The CDR3 totals 14 residues. The V end was cut by 5 bases, the J end by 3 bases, with 11 bases between. Germline V gives CDR1 MDHEN, CDR2 SYDVKM. The CDR3 protein is CASSPAGVGNTIYF. The CDR3, as DNA: TGTGCCAGCAGTCCCGCCGGGGTTGGAAACACCATATATTTT.

The V call is TRBV30, the J call TRBJ2-7; TRBD1 agrees at 8 bases. The V gene's germline CDR1 is GTSNPN and CDR2 SVGIG (reference sequence). The ends lost 3 bases at V and 0 bases at J; junction bases unmatched: 7. The CDR3 sequence is 15 residues long. The CDR3 nucleotides read TGTGCCTGGAGAGTTTCCGGGACAGGCTCCTACGAGCAGTACTTC. Protein sequence: CAWRVSGTGSYEQYF.

There are a few counts of this clone. This chain uses TRBV9 with TRBJ2-3, with 10 bases identical to TRBD2. V shed 5 bases and J 1 base; nucleotides not matched to a gene: 7. Looked up from germline, CDR1 is SGDLS and CDR2 is YYNGEE. The CDR3 covers 16 residues. CDR3 sequence reads: CASSTSGTSGTDTQYF. In nucleotides, the CDR3 is TGTGCCAGCAGTACCTCCGGGACTAGCGGCACAGATACGCAGTATTTT.

CDR3 DNA: TGTGCCAGCAGCTTATTGGCTCAGCCCCAGCATTTT. Its translation is CASSLLAQPQHF. The V and J genes are TRBV7-9 and TRBJ1-5, with unresolved D. Germline CDR1 and CDR2: SEHNR and FQNEAQ (reference sequence). Trimming removed 2 bases from V and 6 bases from J, with 5 bases in between. The CDR3 loop spans 12 amino acids.

There are many counts of this clone. CDR3 region: CASSYRVSGELFF. CDR3 nucleotide sequence: TGTGCCAGTAGCTACAGGGTTAGCGGGGAGCTGTTTTTT. The chain recombines TRBV19 with TRBJ2-2; TRBD1 might be the D (6 bases). Germline CDR1 reads LNHDA; CDR2 reads SQIVND (reference sequence). The germline V and J ends were trimmed by 6 bases and 7 bases, with 12 bases remaining between them. The CDR3 sequence is 13 residues long.

The chain's CDR3 is CSVGGLNSPLHF. CDR3 DNA sequence: TGCAGCGTTGGAGGGTTAAATTCACCCCTCCACTTT. This chain joins TRBV29-1 and TRBJ1-6; the D is unclear. Germline V gives CDR1 SQVTM, CDR2 ANQGSEA. Trimming shortened V by 4 bases and J by 7 bases, and 8 bases separated the two germline ends. The CDR3 is 12 residues long.

The V call is TRBV2, the J call TRBJ2-1; 9 bases align to TRBD1. Germline V gives CDR1 SNHLY, CDR2 FYNNEI. The V gene end was trimmed by 4 bases and the J gene end by 6 bases; junction bases not matched to a gene: 4. This CDR3 has 14 amino acids. The CDR3 coding sequence is TGTGCCAGCAGTGGACAGGGGGAGGGCAATGAGCAGTTCTTC. It yields the protein CASSGQGEGNEQFF. Based on the CDR3 plus reference TRBV2 and TRBJ2-1, the full variable domain is EPEVTQTPSHQVTQMGQEVILRCVPISNHLYFYWYRQILGQKVEFLVSFYNNEISEKSEIFDDQFSVERPDGSNFTLKIRSTKLEDSAMYFCASSGQGEGNEQFFGPGTRLTVL.

The rearrangement links TRBV6-6 to TRBJ2-7; D may be TRBD2 (5 bases). V lost 0 bases and J 4 bases, leaving 13 bases between the germline ends. Per germline, CDR1 MNHNY and CDR2 SVGAGI (reference sequence). The CDR3 contains 15 residues. The CDR3 protein is CASSYSKPAEYEQYF. The CDR3 DNA reads as TGTGCCAGCAGTTACTCGAAACCAGCGGAATACGAGCAGTACTTC.

This sequence joins TRBV3-1 (or the pseudogene TRBV3-2) and TRBJ2-7; D perhaps matches TRBD1 (6 bases). The V gene's germline CDR1 is LGHDT and CDR2 YNNKEL (reference sequence). The CDR3 is 15 amino acids. V lost 0 bases, J lost 2 bases, and 11 bases lay in between. Here the CDR3 DNA reads TGTGCCAGCAGCCAAGACAGGGGTTGGACCTACGAGCAGTACTTC. Translating gives CASSQDRGWTYEQYF.

The CDR3 protein is CASSQEGSYGYTF. The DNA for the CDR3 is TGCGCCAGCAGCCAAGAGGGGAGCTATGGCTACACCTTC. The chain links TRBV4-1 to TRBJ1-2; no clear D. This CDR3 has 13 residues. Germline V gene sequence: CDR1 MGHRA, CDR2 YSYEKL. Trimming stripped 0 bases from V and 4 bases from J, with 6 bases between.

The genes are TRBV2 and TRBJ2-7; maybe TRBD2 (6 bases). CDR3 length: 14 amino acids. V dropped 5 bases and J dropped 1 base, with 12 bases sitting between them. Germline V gene lookup returns CDR1 SNHLY and CDR2 FYNNEI. This CDR3 reads CASSLRLGSYEQYF. The DNA for the CDR3 is TGTGCCAGCAGTCTCCGACTAGGGTCCTACGAGCAGTACTTC.

The genes are TRBV28 and TRBJ1-4, with a tentative D call TRBD1 (5 bases). V shed 10 bases and J shed 9 bases, with 15 bases lying between them. This CDR3 has 12 amino acids. Germline V lookup: CDR1 MDHEN, CDR2 SYDVKM. The CDR3 loop is CAIHTGGKKLFF. In DNA, the CDR3 is TGTGCCATCCACACCGGGGGTAAAAAACTGTTTTTT.

V gene TRBV11-3 combines with J gene TRBJ2-1; no clear D. Germline V gene data show CDR1 as SGHNT and CDR2 as YENEEA. The CDR3 contains 13 residues. The germline V and J ends were trimmed by 5 bases and 0 bases, with 5 bases remaining between them. The CDR3 coding sequence is TGTGCCAGCAGCCCAGGCTCCTACAATGAGCAGTTCTTC. It codes for CASSPGSYNEQFF.

This chain uses TRBV28 with TRBJ2-1; a possible D gene is TRBD2 (6 bases). Deletions cut 3 bases from V and 7 bases from J, with 10 bases between. CDR1 is MDHEN and CDR2 is SYDVKM in the germline V gene. This CDR3 is built from 13 residues. DNA for the CDR3: TGTGCCAGCAGTTTGACTAGGAGTAATGAGCAGTTCTTC. Translated, it gives CASSLTRSNEQFF. Full variable domain (rest looked up from reference TRBV28 and TRBJ2-1): DVKVTQSSRYLVKRTGEKVFLECVQDMDHENMFWYRQDPGLGLRLIYFSYDVKMKEKGDIPEGYSVSREKKERFSLILESASTNQTSMYLCASSLTRSNEQFFGPGTRLTVL.